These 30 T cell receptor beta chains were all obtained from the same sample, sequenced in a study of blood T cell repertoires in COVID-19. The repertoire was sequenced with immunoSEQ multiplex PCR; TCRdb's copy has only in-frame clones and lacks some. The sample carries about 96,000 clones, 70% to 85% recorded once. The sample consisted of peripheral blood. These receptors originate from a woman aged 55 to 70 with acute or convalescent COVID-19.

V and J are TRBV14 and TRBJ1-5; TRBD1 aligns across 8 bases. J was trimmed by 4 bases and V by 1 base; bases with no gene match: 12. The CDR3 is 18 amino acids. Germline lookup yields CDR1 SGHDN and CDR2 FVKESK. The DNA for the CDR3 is TGTGCCAGCAGCCAAGGTAACAGGGGGTTAACACGAAATCAGCCCCAGCATTTT. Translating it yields CASSQGNRGLTRNQPQHF.

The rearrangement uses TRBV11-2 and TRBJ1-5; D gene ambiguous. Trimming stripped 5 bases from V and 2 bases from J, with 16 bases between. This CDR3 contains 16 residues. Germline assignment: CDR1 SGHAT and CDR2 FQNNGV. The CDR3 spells CASSEIRGRRNQPQHF. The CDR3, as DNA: TGTGCCAGCAGCGAGATCCGAGGGCGACGCAATCAGCCCCAGCATTTT.

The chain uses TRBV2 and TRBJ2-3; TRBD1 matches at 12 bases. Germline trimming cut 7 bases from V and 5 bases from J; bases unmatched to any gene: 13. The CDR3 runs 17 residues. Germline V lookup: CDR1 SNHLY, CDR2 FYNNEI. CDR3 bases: TGTGCCAGCACCTATACCCCGGGACAGGGGGCGCGAGATACGCAGTATTTT. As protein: CASTYTPGQGARDTQYF.

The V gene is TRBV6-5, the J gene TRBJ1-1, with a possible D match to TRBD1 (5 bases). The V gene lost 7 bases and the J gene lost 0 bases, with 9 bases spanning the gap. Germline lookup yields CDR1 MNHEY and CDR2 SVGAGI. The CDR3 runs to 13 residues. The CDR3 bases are TGTGCCAGCATCAGGGCCCTGAACACTGAAGCTTTCTTT. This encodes CASIRALNTEAFF.

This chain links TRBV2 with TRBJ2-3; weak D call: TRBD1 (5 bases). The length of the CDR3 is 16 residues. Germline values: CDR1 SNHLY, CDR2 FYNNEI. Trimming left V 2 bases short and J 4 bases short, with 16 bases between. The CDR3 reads CASSEFGQGGADTQYF. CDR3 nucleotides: TGTGCCAGCAGTGAATTTGGTCAGGGTGGGGCAGATACGCAGTATTTT.

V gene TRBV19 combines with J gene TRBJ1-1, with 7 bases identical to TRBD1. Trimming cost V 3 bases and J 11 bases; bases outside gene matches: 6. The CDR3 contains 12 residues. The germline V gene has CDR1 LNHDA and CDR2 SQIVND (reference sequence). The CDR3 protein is CASSIRGGEAFF. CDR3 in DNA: TGTGCCAGTAGTATCAGAGGGGGCGAGGCTTTCTTT.

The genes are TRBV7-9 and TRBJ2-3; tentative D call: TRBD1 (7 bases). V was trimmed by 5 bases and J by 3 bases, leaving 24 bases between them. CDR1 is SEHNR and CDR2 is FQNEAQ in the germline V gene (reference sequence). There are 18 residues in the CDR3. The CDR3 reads CASSTSPGGGDRTDTQYF. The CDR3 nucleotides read TGTGCCAGCAGCACCTCCCCAGGAGGGGGCGATCGAACAGATACGCAGTATTTT.

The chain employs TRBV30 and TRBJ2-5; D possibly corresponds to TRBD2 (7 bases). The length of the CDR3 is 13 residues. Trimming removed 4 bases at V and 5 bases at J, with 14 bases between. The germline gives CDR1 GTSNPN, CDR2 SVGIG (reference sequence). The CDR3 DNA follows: TGTGCCTGGAACCCGGGGGGCGTTGAGACCCAGTACTTC. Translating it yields CAWNPGGVETQYF.

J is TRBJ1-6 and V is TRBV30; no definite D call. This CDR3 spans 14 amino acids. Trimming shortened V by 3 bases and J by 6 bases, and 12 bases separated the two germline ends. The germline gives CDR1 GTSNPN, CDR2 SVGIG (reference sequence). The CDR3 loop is CAWRREWLNSPLHF. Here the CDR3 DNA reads TGTGCCTGGAGGAGGGAATGGCTTAATTCACCCCTCCACTTT.

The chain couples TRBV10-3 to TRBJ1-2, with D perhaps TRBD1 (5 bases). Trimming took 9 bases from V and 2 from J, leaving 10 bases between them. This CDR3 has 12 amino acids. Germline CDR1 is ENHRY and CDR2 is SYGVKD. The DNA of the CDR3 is TGTGCCATATCGGGGGAAAACTATGGCTACACCTTC. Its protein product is CAISGENYGYTF.

CDR3 sequence: CASSQEGAGGKGYTF. CDR3 DNA sequence: TGCGCCAGCAGCCAAGAAGGGGCAGGGGGCAAGGGCTACACCTTC. V usage is TRBV4-1 and J usage is TRBJ1-2; TRBD1 matches 8 bases. Per the germline V gene, CDR1 is MGHRA and CDR2 is YSYEKL. The CDR3 consists of 15 residues. The junction had 8 bases not matched to a gene; V was cut back by 0 bases and J by 8 bases.

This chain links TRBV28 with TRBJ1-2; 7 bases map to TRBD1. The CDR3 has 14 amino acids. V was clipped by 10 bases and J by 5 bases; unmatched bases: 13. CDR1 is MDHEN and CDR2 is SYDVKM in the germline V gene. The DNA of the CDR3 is TGTGCCACCCTCAGCCCAGGGGGGCGATATGGCTACACCTTC. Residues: CATLSPGGRYGYTF.

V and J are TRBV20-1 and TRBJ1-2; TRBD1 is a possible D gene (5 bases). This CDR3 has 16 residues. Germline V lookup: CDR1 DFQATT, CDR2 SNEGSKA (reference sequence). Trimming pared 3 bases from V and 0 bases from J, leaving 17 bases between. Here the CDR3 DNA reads TGCAGTGCTAGTCCGTCCCTTGGGGCAGCTAACTATGGCTACACCTTC. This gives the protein CSASPSLGAANYGYTF.

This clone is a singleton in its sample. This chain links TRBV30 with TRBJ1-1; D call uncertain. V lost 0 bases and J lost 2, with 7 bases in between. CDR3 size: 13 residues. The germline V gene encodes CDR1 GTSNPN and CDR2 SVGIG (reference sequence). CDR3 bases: TGTGCCTGGAGTGTTGGTCTAAACACTGAAGCTTTCTTT. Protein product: CAWSVGLNTEAFF.

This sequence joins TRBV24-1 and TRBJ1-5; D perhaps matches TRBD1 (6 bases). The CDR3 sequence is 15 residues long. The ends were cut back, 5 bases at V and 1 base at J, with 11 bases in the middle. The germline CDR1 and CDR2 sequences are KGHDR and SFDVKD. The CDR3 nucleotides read TGTGCCACCAGTGCGGGAGGGGGAAGCAATCAGCCCCAGCATTTT. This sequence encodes CATSAGGGSNQPQHF.

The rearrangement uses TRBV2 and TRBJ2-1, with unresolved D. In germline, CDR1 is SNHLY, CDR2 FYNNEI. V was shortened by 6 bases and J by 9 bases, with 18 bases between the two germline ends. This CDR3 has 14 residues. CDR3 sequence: CASSTMVRSGEQFF. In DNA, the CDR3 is TGTGCCAGCAGCACCATGGTGCGCTCTGGTGAGCAGTTCTTC.

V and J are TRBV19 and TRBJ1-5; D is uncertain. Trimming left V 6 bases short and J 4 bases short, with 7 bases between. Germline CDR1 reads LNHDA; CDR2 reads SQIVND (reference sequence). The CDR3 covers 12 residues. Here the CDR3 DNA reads TGTGCCAGTAGCGGGATTAATCAGCCCCAGCATTTT. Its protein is CASSGINQPQHF.

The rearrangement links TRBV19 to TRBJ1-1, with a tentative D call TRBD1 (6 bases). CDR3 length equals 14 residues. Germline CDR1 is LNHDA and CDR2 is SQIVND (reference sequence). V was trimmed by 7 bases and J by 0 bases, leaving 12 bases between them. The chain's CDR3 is CASTTTGLNTEAFF. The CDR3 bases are TGTGCCAGTACAACAACAGGGCTGAACACTGAAGCTTTCTTT.

The CDR3 region is CASSWRGLAGGREQFF. In DNA form, the CDR3 reads TGTGCCAGCAGTTGGAGGGGCCTAGCGGGGGGGAGAGAGCAGTTCTTC. The gene calls are TRBV6-5 and TRBJ2-1; 12 bases match TRBD2. The germline CDR1 and CDR2 sequences are MNHEY and SVGAGI. CDR3 length: 16 residues. The ends lost 4 bases at V and 10 bases at J; junction bases unmatched: 11.

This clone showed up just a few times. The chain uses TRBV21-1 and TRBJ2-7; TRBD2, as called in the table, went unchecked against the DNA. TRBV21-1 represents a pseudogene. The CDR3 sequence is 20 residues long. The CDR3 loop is CASSKPGRGDTEGRSYEQYF. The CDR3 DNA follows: TGTGCCAGCAGCAAGCCCGGGAGAGGAGATACAGAGGGGCGCTCCTACGAGCAGTACTTC.

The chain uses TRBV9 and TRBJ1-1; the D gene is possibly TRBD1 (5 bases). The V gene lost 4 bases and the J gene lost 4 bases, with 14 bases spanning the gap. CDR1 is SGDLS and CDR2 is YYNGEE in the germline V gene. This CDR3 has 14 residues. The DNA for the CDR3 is TGTGCCAGCAGCACCCGTGGGGCAGCCACTGAAGCTTTCTTT. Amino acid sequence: CASSTRGAATEAFF.

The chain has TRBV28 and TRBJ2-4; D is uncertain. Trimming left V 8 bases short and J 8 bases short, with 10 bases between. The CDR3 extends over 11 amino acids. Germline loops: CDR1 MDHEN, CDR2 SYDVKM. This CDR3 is CASRQEYIQYF. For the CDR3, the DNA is TGTGCCAGCCGTCAAGAGTACATTCAGTACTTC.

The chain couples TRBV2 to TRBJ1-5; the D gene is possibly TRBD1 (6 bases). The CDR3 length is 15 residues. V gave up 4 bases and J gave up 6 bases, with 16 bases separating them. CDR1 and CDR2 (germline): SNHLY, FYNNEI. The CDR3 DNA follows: TGTGCCAGCAGTGGCGGGGGGGCTGAAGGTCAGCCCCAGCATTTT. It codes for CASSGGGAEGQPQHF.

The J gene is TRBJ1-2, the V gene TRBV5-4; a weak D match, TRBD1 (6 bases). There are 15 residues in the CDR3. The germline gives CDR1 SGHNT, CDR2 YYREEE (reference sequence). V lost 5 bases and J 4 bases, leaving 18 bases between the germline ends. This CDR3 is CASRYGGQQLYGYTF. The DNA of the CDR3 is TGTGCCAGCAGATACGGGGGGCAGCAACTCTATGGCTACACCTTC.

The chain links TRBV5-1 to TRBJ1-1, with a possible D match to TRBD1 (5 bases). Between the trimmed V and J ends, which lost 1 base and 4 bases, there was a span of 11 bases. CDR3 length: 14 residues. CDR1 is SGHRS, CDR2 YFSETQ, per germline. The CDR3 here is CASSLSRGGTEAFF. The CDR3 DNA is TGCGCCAGCAGCTTGTCACGCGGGGGCACTGAAGCTTTCTTT.

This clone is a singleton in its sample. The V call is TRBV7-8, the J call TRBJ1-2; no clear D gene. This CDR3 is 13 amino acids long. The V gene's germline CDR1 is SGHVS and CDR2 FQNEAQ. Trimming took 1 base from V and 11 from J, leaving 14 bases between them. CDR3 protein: CASSLGGSPGYTF. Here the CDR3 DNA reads TGTGCCAGCAGCTTAGGTGGCAGCCCGGGGTACACCTTC. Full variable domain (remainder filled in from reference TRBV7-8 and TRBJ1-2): GAGVSQSPRYKVAKRGQDVALRCDPISGHVSLFWYQQALGQGPEFLTYFQNEAQLDKSGLPSDRFFAERPEGSVSTLKIQRTQQEDSAVYLCASSLGGSPGYTFGSGTRLTVV.

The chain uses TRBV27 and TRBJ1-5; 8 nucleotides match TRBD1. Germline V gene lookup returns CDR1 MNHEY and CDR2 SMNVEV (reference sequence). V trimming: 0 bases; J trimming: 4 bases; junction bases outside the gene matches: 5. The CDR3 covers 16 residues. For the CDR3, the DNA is TGTGCCAGCAGTTTATCGGGGACAGGTTTTAATCAGCCCCAGCATTTT. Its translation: CASSLSGTGFNQPQHF.

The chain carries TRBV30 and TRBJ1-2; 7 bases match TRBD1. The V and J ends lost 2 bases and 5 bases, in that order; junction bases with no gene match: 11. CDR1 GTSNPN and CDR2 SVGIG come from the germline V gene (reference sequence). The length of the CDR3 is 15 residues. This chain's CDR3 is CAWSQQGPLRYGYTF. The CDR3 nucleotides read TGTGCCTGGAGTCAACAGGGGCCCCTTCGATATGGCTACACCTTC.

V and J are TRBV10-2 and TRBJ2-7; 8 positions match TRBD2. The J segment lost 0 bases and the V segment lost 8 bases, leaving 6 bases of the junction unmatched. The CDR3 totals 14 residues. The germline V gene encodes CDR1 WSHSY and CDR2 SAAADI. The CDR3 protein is CASRPSGLSYEQYF. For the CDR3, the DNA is TGCGCCAGCCGTCCTAGCGGGCTCTCCTACGAGCAGTACTTC.

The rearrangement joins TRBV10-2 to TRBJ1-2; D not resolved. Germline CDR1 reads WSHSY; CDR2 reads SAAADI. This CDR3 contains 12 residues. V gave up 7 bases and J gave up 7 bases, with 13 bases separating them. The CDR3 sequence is CASTDWYGGYTF. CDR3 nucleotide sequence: TGCGCCAGCACCGACTGGTACGGTGGCTACACCTTC.